Included here is one T cell receptor beta chain sequence, with context. The treatment was: preoperative locoregional IRX-2 cytokine immunotherapy. Patients received preoperative, locoregional IRX-2 cytokine immunotherapy in a phase Ib study. The data originate from a study of preoperative IRX-2 immunotherapy in early breast cancer. Repertoires were generated with immunoSEQ multiplex PCR, while TCRdb's copy carries only in-frame clones and drops some. The repertoire holds about 98,000 clones, with roughly 88% as singletons. V was trimmed by 6 bases and J by 5 bases, leaving 16 bases between them. Germline V gene sequence: CDR1 SQVTM, CDR2 ANQGSEA. The CDR3 length is 13 residues.

This TCR derives from a human donor with breast cancer. This chain links TRBV29-1 with TRBJ1-1, with a weak D call TRBD1 (6 bases). This specimen consisted of tumor tissue, obtained after IRX-2 immunotherapy. CDR3 residues: CSVGTGSRTEAFF. CDR3 sequence (DNA): TGCAGCGTAGGAACAGGGAGTCGGACTGAAGCTTTCTTT.